This is a list of T cell receptor beta chains from one sample in a study. MiXCR was run by TCRdb on the RT-PCR reads, yielding one entry per CDR3 protein. This repertoire shows approximately 720,000 distinct CDR3 sequences, about 14% found once; its top ten account for roughly 3.9%. Material for sequencing was memory CD4+ T cells from blood. The source of these receptors is a female donor in good health, serving as a healthy control. Both conserved end residues are part of each CDR3. Each record gives: CDR3 protein, CDR3 DNA, clone size, V gene, D gene, J gene. D genes are given only for firm matches. Clone size is stated in some rows and not others, as once, few, many or a class when expanded.

CSAIGTSETQYF,TGCAGTGCTATCGGGACATCGGAGACCCAGTACTTC,many,TRBV20-1,.,TRBJ2-5
CSAPQGASYEQYF,TGCAGTGCTCCACAGGGGGCCTCCTACGAGCAGTACTTC,many,TRBV20-1,TRBD1,TRBJ2-7
CSVGPEPSDTQYF,TGCAGCGTTGGGCCTGAGCCGTCAGATACGCAGTATTTT,many,TRBV29-1,.,TRBJ2-3
CASSLLQGPQVSSQYF,TGTGCCAGCAGTCTTCTACAGGGGCCCCAGGTCTCGTCCCAGTACTTC,few,TRBV6-5,TRBD1,TRBJ2-5
CSARDIQGLVEGSPLHF,TGCAGTGCTAGAGATATTCAGGGCCTAGTTGAAGGTTCACCCCTCCACTTT,.,TRBV20-1,.,TRBJ1-6
CASRSNWVQYF,TGTGCCAGCAGATCAAATTGGGTGCAGTACTTC,many,TRBV7-2,.,TRBJ2-7
CASSQEFGNTEAFF,TGCGCCAGCAGCCAAGAGTTTGGGAACACTGAAGCTTTCTTT,many,TRBV4-3,.,TRBJ1-1
CASSSQGEGNQPQHF,TGTGCCAGCAGCTCACAGGGGGAAGGCAATCAGCCCCAGCATTTT,few,TRBV7-2,TRBD1,TRBJ1-5
CAIIPDGPSSYEQYF,TGTGCCATCATTCCGGACGGACCGAGCTCCTACGAGCAGTACTTC,few,TRBV10-3,.,TRBJ2-7
CASSLSGRAMYF,TGTGCCAGCAGTTTATCGGGCAGGGCGATGTATTTT,many,TRBV27,.,TRBJ2-3
CASSLDPSGGGTEAFF,TGCGCCAGCAGCTTGGACCCCTCAGGGGGAGGCACTGAAGCTTTCTTT,.,TRBV5-1,TRBD1,TRBJ1-1
CASNENTAGNEKFF,TGCGCCAGCAACGAGAACACGGCGGGCAATGAGAAGTTCTTC,.,TRBV5-1,.,TRBJ2-1
CASSQGGLAGAGIGNEQFF,TGTGCCAGCAGCCAAGGTGGCCTAGCGGGAGCGGGAATAGGGAATGAGCAGTTCTTC,few,TRBV3-1,TRBD2,TRBJ2-1
CSATPAFLQPPGYTF,TGCAGTGCTACCCCGGCATTCCTCCAACCCCCGGGCTACACCTTC,.,TRBV20-1,.,TRBJ1-2
CASSERQLQETQYF,TGCGCCAGCAGCGAACGACAGCTCCAAGAGACCCAGTACTTC,.,TRBV5-1,.,TRBJ2-5
CAISSGTEGVEQFF,TGTGCCATCAGCTCCGGGACAGAGGGGGTGGAGCAGTTCTTC,many,TRBV10-3,TRBD1,TRBJ2-1
CASSFQHQPQHF,TGTGCCAGCAGCTTTCAGCATCAGCCCCAGCATTTT,many,TRBV7-2,.,TRBJ1-5
CASRADRGGNQPQHF,TGTGCCAGCAGGGCGGACAGGGGAGGCAATCAGCCCCAGCATTTT,.,TRBV12-3/TRBV12-4,TRBD1,TRBJ1-5
CASRPRARNTEAFF,TGTGCCAGTAGACCAAGGGCGAGAAACACTGAAGCTTTCTTT,.,TRBV19,.,TRBJ1-1
CASSMRQGTEAFF,TGTGCCAGCAGTATGCGACAGGGCACTGAAGCTTTCTTT,many,TRBV6-5,TRBD1,TRBJ1-1
CSAREAASNTEAFF,TGCAGTGCTAGAGAGGCCGCCTCGAACACTGAAGCTTTCTTT,.,TRBV20-1,.,TRBJ1-1
CASSPHGAGTSTDTQYF,TGTGCCAGCAGCCCACACGGGGCGGGTACTAGCACAGATACGCAGTATTTT,.,TRBV9,.,TRBJ2-3
CASSLVGRGLAGSQVDEQFF,TGTGCCAGCAGCTTAGTGGGCAGGGGATTAGCCGGGAGTCAGGTGGATGAGCAGTTCTTC,.,TRBV7-6,.,TRBJ2-1
CASAPRSSGINEQFF,TGTGCCAGTGCCCCCCGAAGCTCTGGAATCAATGAGCAGTTCTTC,.,TRBV6-6,.,TRBJ2-1
CASSLGSPRDRYEQYF,TGTGCCAGCAGCTTAGGGTCCCCCCGGGACAGGTACGAGCAGTACTTC,.,TRBV7-9,TRBD1,TRBJ2-7
CASSHNQRELFTGELFF,TGCGCCAGCAGCCATAACCAGCGGGAGCTGTTCACCGGGGAGCTGTTTTTT,.,TRBV5-1,TRBD2,TRBJ2-2
CSATDRDEQYF,TGCAGCGCTACCGACAGGGACGAGCAGTACTTC,many,TRBV29-1,TRBD1,TRBJ2-7
CASSLGQGVVEQFF,TGTGCCAGCAGCTTGGGGCAGGGGGTCGTCGAGCAGTTCTTC,few,TRBV11-2,TRBD1,TRBJ2-1
CASSTTGDEEKLFF,TGCGCCAGCAGCACAACCGGGGATGAAGAAAAACTGTTTTTT,many,TRBV5-1,.,TRBJ1-4
CASSFQSRGSNQPQHF,TGTGCCAGCAGCTTCCAGTCCAGGGGAAGCAATCAGCCCCAGCATTTT,few,TRBV7-2,.,TRBJ1-5
CATSGTGSYNEQFF,TGTGCCACCAGTGGAACAGGCTCCTACAATGAGCAGTTCTTC,few,TRBV24-1,.,TRBJ2-1
CASSFSPLGQPQHF,TGTGCCAGCAGTTTCAGCCCTTTAGGGCAGCCCCAGCATTTT,.,TRBV12-3/TRBV12-4,.,TRBJ1-5
CASSLSGGSDRGAFF,TGTGCCAGCAGCTTGTCCGGGGGCAGCGACAGAGGAGCTTTCTTT,few,TRBV5-5,.,TRBJ1-1
CSVGWGDNEKLFF,TGCAGCGTTGGCTGGGGGGATAATGAAAAACTGTTTTTT,.,TRBV29-1,.,TRBJ1-4
CASRNDIEQFF,TGTGCCAGCAGAAACGATATTGAGCAGTTCTTC,.,TRBV6-6,.,TRBJ2-1
CASSLALGRAPLHF,TGTGCCAGCAGTTTAGCGTTAGGTCGTGCACCCCTCCACTTT,many,TRBV12-3/TRBV12-4,.,TRBJ1-6
CASSQISPGAGYTF,TGTGCCAGCAGCCAAATCTCCCCAGGGGCGGGCTACACCTTC,.,TRBV3-1,.,TRBJ1-2
CASNPPPTLLAHSYNEQFF,TGTGCCAGCAACCCCCCCCCAACCTTACTAGCGCATTCCTACAATGAGCAGTTCTTC,few,TRBV5-8,TRBD2,TRBJ2-1
CASTHLRGTSLNEQFF,TGTGCCAGCACTCACCTAAGAGGGACTAGTCTCAATGAGCAGTTCTTC,.,TRBV6-2/TRBV6-3,TRBD2,TRBJ2-1
CASSVVGGINEQFF,TGTGCCAGCAGCGTAGTTGGGGGGATCAATGAGCAGTTCTTC,.,TRBV9,.,TRBJ2-1
CASSLASVETQYF,TGTGCCAGCAGCTTAGCGAGTGTGGAGACCCAGTACTTC,.,TRBV11-1,.,TRBJ2-5
CASSHLSGKNNEQFF,TGTGCCAGCAGCCACCTCAGCGGGAAGAACAATGAGCAGTTCTTC,many,TRBV11-2,TRBD2,TRBJ2-1
CASSGSGAGTDTQYF,TGTGCCAGCAGTGGAAGCGGGGCTGGCACAGATACGCAGTATTTT,few,TRBV12-3/TRBV12-4,TRBD2,TRBJ2-3
CASSTRDSYGYTF,TGTGCCAGCAGTACCCGGGACAGCTATGGCTACACCTTC,few,TRBV27,TRBD1,TRBJ1-2
CTSSLGLGWRMSEDEKLFF,TGCACCAGCAGCTTGGGACTGGGTTGGAGGATGAGTGAGGATGAAAAACTGTTTTTT,.,TRBV5-1,.,TRBJ1-4
CASSYGGSGFANEQFF,TGTGCCAGCAGTTACGGCGGGAGCGGGTTTGCCAATGAGCAGTTCTTC,medium-sized,TRBV6-5,TRBD2,TRBJ2-1
CASSRTSGGFYNEQFF,TGTGCCAGCAGCCGTACTAGCGGGGGGTTCTACAATGAGCAGTTCTTC,many,TRBV4-2,TRBD2,TRBJ2-1
CASSFNPSISGAIQPQHF,TGTGCCAGCAGTTTTAATCCGTCCATTTCAGGGGCAATTCAGCCCCAGCATTTT,.,TRBV28,.,TRBJ1-5
CASGTSGYEQYF,TGTGCCAGCGGCACTAGCGGGTACGAGCAGTACTTC,.,TRBV12-3/TRBV12-4,TRBD2,TRBJ2-7
CASSSRRGGANHNEQFF,TGTGCCAGCAGCTCCCGGAGGGGCGGGGCCAACCACAATGAGCAGTTCTTC,.,TRBV11-2,.,TRBJ2-1
CASSHGQGFYEQYF,TGTGCCAGCAGTCACGGACAGGGCTTCTACGAGCAGTACTTC,many,TRBV6-5,TRBD1,TRBJ2-7
CASSLVENTEAFF,TGTGCCAGCAGTTTAGTGGAGAACACTGAAGCTTTCTTT,many,TRBV12-3/TRBV12-4,.,TRBJ1-1
CASSLTGGWGETQYF,TGTGCCAGCAGCCTTACAGGGGGCTGGGGAGAGACCCAGTACTTC,few,TRBV6-5,TRBD1,TRBJ2-5
CATLSTGAVTGELFF,TGTGCCACCTTATCCACGGGAGCGGTCACCGGGGAGCTGTTTTTT,.,TRBV6-1,.,TRBJ2-2
CASSLNGPGAYEQYF,TGTGCCAGCAGCTTAAACGGACCTGGAGCCTACGAGCAGTACTTC,.,TRBV7-2,.,TRBJ2-7
CSARRGQYTGELFF,TGCAGTGCTAGAAGGGGACAGTACACCGGGGAGCTGTTTTTT,few,TRBV20-1,TRBD1,TRBJ2-2
CASSPTLQTNTEAFF,TGTGCCAGCAGCCCGACTCTCCAGACGAACACTGAAGCTTTCTTT,few,TRBV27,.,TRBJ1-1